One and the same sample provided the 28 T cell receptor beta chains below, sequenced in a study of Ad26.COV2.S vaccination and SARS-CoV-2 variants. The treatment here: around 19 received Ad26.COV2.S at low or high dose, single or two shots; 5 received placebo; per-sample allocation not given. Vaccine and placebo recipients were sampled on day 63 after the first injection. The repertoire was sequenced with immunoSEQ multiplex PCR; TCRdb's copy has only in-frame clones and lacks some. The sample holds about 450,000 clones, 80% to 90% seen once. Sequenced material: peripheral blood, taken in a trial of Ad26.COV2.S vaccine versus placebo. These receptors were obtained from a person aged 18-65 years who received the Ad26.COV2.S COVID-19 vaccine or a placebo.

This clone was seen once. This chain links TRBV7-6 with TRBJ1-3; D is unclear. The germline gives CDR1 SGHVS, CDR2 FNYEAQ. The V end lost 5 bases, the J end lost 5 bases, and 19 bases lay between the germline ends. The CDR3 runs to 16 residues. CDR3 in DNA: TGTGCCAGCAGCCTAGTCCCGCGACTGGGGAGAAACACCATATATTTT. The encoded protein is CASSLVPRLGRNTIYF.

The gene calls are TRBV7-8 and TRBJ1-3, with D tentatively TRBD1 (5 bases). The CDR3 contains 15 residues. Trimming took off 5 bases at V and 0 bases at J, with 11 bases between the two ends. Germline V gene data show CDR1 as SGHVS and CDR2 as FQNEAQ. The CDR3 DNA sequence: TGTGCCAGCAGCAAAAGGGGCCCCTCTGGAAACACCATATATTTT. The encoded protein is CASSKRGPSGNTIYF.

This clone was observed once. The V call is TRBV19, the J call TRBJ1-1; D ambiguous. The V and J ends lost 6 bases and 0 bases respectively, with 14 bases between them. Germline V gene lookup returns CDR1 LNHDA and CDR2 SQIVND (reference sequence). The CDR3 runs to 15 residues. CDR3 region: CASSIWGDVNTEAFF. The CDR3 bases are TGTGCCAGTAGCATTTGGGGAGACGTGAACACTGAAGCTTTCTTT.

This clone came up once. The J gene is TRBJ2-5, the V gene TRBV7-9; no reliable D call. Trimming pared 5 bases from V and 7 bases from J, leaving 11 bases between. The length of the CDR3 is 12 residues. CDR1 and CDR2 from the germline V gene are SEHNR and FQNEAQ (reference sequence). CDR3 nucleotide sequence: TGTGCCAGCAGCCCCCCCACGGGGACCCAGTACTTC. Amino acids: CASSPPTGTQYF.

The chain has TRBV5-8 and TRBJ1-2; maybe TRBD1 (5 bases). The CDR3 sequence is 15 residues long. Trimming removed 4 bases at V and 1 base at J, with 14 bases between. The germline CDR1 and CDR2 sequences are SGHTS and YDEGEE. CDR3 in DNA: TGTGCCAGCAGCAGTCTGATCAGGGTTAACTATGGCTACACCTTC. Translated: CASSSLIRVNYGYTF.

CDR3 region: CANYPGQDAPGSNQPQHF. The CDR3 coding sequence is TGTGCCAACTATCCGGGACAGGATGCCCCTGGGAGCAATCAGCCCCAGCATTTT. V gene TRBV11-2 combines with J gene TRBJ1-5, with TRBD1 matching 8 bases. The germline V gene has CDR1 SGHAT and CDR2 FQNNGV. After removal of 10 bases from V and 1 base from J, the junction contained 18 bases not matched to a gene. This CDR3 is 18 amino acids long.

V is TRBV6-2 or TRBV6-3 and J is TRBJ2-1; 7 positions match TRBD2. The germline CDR1 and CDR2 sequences are MNHEY and SVGEGT. V was pared by 2 bases and J by 2 bases, with 9 bases of the junction left unmatched. The length of the CDR3 is 17 residues. CDR3 coding DNA: TGTGCCAGCAGTTACGAGGTAACGGGAGGCCCCTACAATGAGCAGTTCTTC. It codes for CASSYEVTGGPYNEQFF.

The CDR3: CATSQTPGQAQYF. The CDR3 nucleotides are TGCGCCACCTCGCAAACACCGGGACAGGCGCAGTATTTT. This rearrangement joins TRBV10-1 to TRBJ2-3; the match to TRBD1 covers 8 bases. Looked up from germline, CDR1 is WNHNN and CDR2 is SYGVQD (reference sequence). The CDR3 has 13 amino acids. Trimming removed 10 bases from V and 10 bases from J; junction bases left unmatched: 13.

The rearrangement links TRBV27 to TRBJ2-7; 8 bases match TRBD2. This CDR3 is built from 19 residues. Germline CDR1 and CDR2: MNHEY and SMNVEV (reference sequence). V was clipped by 4 bases and J by 1 base; unmatched bases: 18. CDR3 bases: TGTGCCAGCAGTTCCCGGTTTCGGCATAGCGGGGTTGGGTCCTACGAGCAGTACGTC. This codes for CASSSRFRHSGVGSYEQYV.

The genes are TRBV6-5 and TRBJ2-3; D call uncertain. The V gene's germline CDR1 is MNHEY and CDR2 SVGAGI. Trimming stripped 6 bases from V and 11 bases from J, with 15 bases between. This CDR3 spans 12 amino acids. The CDR3 protein is CASSPGPPVQYF. The CDR3 coding sequence is TGTGCCAGCAGCCCCGGCCCCCCTGTGCAGTATTTT.

Only one count was recorded for this clone. The chain recombines TRBV16 with TRBJ1-1; D possibly corresponds to TRBD1 (6 bases). This CDR3 spans 15 amino acids. V lost 5 bases and J 2 bases, leaving 15 bases between the germline ends. Germline V gives CDR1 KGHSY, CDR2 FQNENV. The CDR3 spells CASSFLDSKNTEAFF. CDR3 coding DNA: TGTGCCAGCAGCTTTCTGGACAGCAAAAACACTGAAGCTTTCTTT.

This sequence joins TRBV3-1 (or the pseudogene TRBV3-2) and TRBJ1-6, with a tentative D call TRBD1 (6 bases). CDR1 is LGHDT, CDR2 YNNKEL, per germline (reference sequence). The V end was cut by 3 bases, the J end by 2 bases, with 8 bases between. The CDR3 extends over 15 amino acids. CDR3 nucleotides: TGTGCCAGCAGCCAGGGGGCGGCCTATAATTCACCCCTCCACTTT. Translated, it gives CASSQGAAYNSPLHF.

This rearrangement joins TRBV27 to TRBJ1-1; D unresolved. Trimming cost V 3 bases and J 4 bases, with 9 bases left between them. Germline V gene data show CDR1 as MNHEY and CDR2 as SMNVEV (reference sequence). The CDR3 sequence is 13 residues long. This CDR3 reads CASSFLGSTEAFF. The CDR3 DNA is TGTGCCAGCAGTTTTCTGGGGTCCACTGAAGCTTTCTTT.

The chain is built from TRBV12-5 and TRBJ2-7; 10 bases match TRBD1. This CDR3 has 14 amino acids. Trimming cost V 1 base and J 3 bases; bases outside gene matches: 0. The germline CDR1 and CDR2 sequences are LGHNT and FRNRAP. CDR3: CASGLGDRGYEQYF. For the CDR3, the DNA is TGTGCTAGTGGTTTGGGGGACAGGGGCTACGAGCAGTACTTC. The variable domain in full, completed from reference TRBV12-5 and TRBJ2-7, reads DARVTQTPRHKVTEMGQEVTMRCQPILGHNTVFWYRQTMMQGLELLAYFRNRAPLDDSGMPKDRFSAEMPDATLATLKIQPSEPRDSAVYFCASGLGDRGYEQYFGPGTRLTVT.

This chain uses TRBV30 with TRBJ1-6, with a possible D match to TRBD1 (5 bases). Looked up from germline, CDR1 is GTSNPN and CDR2 is SVGIG (reference sequence). The V end was cut by 4 bases, the J end by 7 bases, with 11 bases between. This CDR3 comprises 13 residues. CDR3 DNA sequence: TGTGCCTGGACCGGGACGGTAAATTCACCCCTCCACTTT. Amino acids: CAWTGTVNSPLHF.

The chain has TRBV5-1 and TRBJ2-5; TRBD1 matches at 9 bases. There are 14 residues in the CDR3. CDR1 and CDR2 (germline): SGHRS, YFSETQ. Trimming took 4 bases from V and 4 from J; bases not matched to a gene: 5. CDR3 residues: CASSTGTGRETQYF. CDR3 DNA: TGCGCCAGCAGCACTGGGACAGGGAGAGAGACCCAGTACTTC.

The gene calls are TRBV18 and TRBJ2-3, with D perhaps matching TRBD1 (5 bases). Germline V gives CDR1 KGHSH, CDR2 LQKENI. The CDR3 covers 16 residues. V was shortened by 2 bases and J by 6 bases, with 18 bases between the two germline ends. The CDR3 reads CASSPGATRSGDTQYF. The CDR3 region has the DNA TGTGCCAGCTCACCAGGGGCGACCCGCAGTGGGGATACGCAGTATTTT. Filled out from reference TRBV18 and TRBJ2-3, the complete variable domain reads NAGVMQNPRHLVRRRGQEARLRCSPMKGHSHVYWYRQLPEEGLKFMVYLQKENIIDESGMPKERFSAEFPKEGPSILRIQQVVRGDSAAYFCASSPGATRSGDTQYFGPGTRLTVL.

This rearrangement joins TRBV18 to TRBJ1-3; D call uncertain. This CDR3 is 15 amino acids long. Germline lookup yields CDR1 KGHSH and CDR2 LQKENI. V was pared by 0 bases and J by 0 bases, with 6 bases between. CDR3 coding DNA: TGTGCCAGCTCACCACCGCCGGACTCTGGAAACACCATATATTTT. Its protein product is CASSPPPDSGNTIYF. The full variable domain, with the rest looked up from reference TRBV18 and TRBJ1-3, is NAGVMQNPRHLVRRRGQEARLRCSPMKGHSHVYWYRQLPEEGLKFMVYLQKENIIDESGMPKERFSAEFPKEGPSILRIQQVVRGDSAAYFCASSPPPDSGNTIYFGEGSWLTVV.

The rearrangement joins TRBV11-3 to TRBJ2-5, with a possible D match to TRBD1 (5 bases). V was cut by 11 bases and J by 2 bases, with 15 bases left in between. This CDR3 region has 13 residues. Germline V gene data show CDR1 as SGHNT and CDR2 as YENEEA. The CDR3 DNA reads TGTGCCCGGCACAGGCCCACTCAAGAGACCCAGTACTTC. This encodes CARHRPTQETQYF.

The rearrangement uses TRBV5-1 and TRBJ1-2, with D possibly matching TRBD1 (5 bases). V was clipped by 1 base and J by 5 bases, with 12 bases between them. The CDR3 totals 14 residues. Germline CDR1 reads SGHRS; CDR2 reads YFSETQ. CDR3 sequence: CASSLPARAYGYTF. The CDR3 coding sequence is TGCGCCAGCAGCTTGCCGGCCAGGGCGTATGGCTACACCTTC.

This chain connects TRBV11-2 to TRBJ1-6; D unresolved. Between the trimmed V and J ends, which lost 4 bases and 6 bases, there was a span of 13 bases. The CDR3 is 15 residues long. Germline CDR1 SGHAT, CDR2 FQNNGV. CDR3 sequence: CASSSFGGFNSPLHF. DNA of the CDR3: TGTGCCAGCAGCTCATTTGGAGGGTTTAATTCACCCCTCCACTTT. The full variable domain, in which reference TRBV11-2 and TRBJ1-6 provide the parts outside the CDR3, is EAGVAQSPRYKIIEKRQSVAFWCNPISGHATLYWYQQILGQGPKLLIQFQNNGVVDDSQLPKDRFSAERLKGVDSTLKIQPAKLEDSAVYLCASSSFGGFNSPLHFGNGTRLTVT.

The chain links TRBV15 to TRBJ2-5; D perhaps matches TRBD2 (6 bases). The V gene's germline CDR1 is LNHNV and CDR2 YYDKDF (reference sequence). This CDR3 has 13 residues. Trimming left V 2 bases short and J 7 bases short, with 11 bases between. CDR3 protein: CATSRPLGGTQYF. The DNA of the CDR3 is TGTGCCACCAGCAGACCACTCGGGGGGACCCAGTACTTC.

The gene calls are TRBV11-2 and TRBJ2-7, with D tentatively TRBD1 (6 bases). V was cut by 0 bases and J by 5 bases, with 8 bases left in between. The CDR3 is 13 residues long. Germline V gene lookup returns CDR1 SGHAT and CDR2 FQNNGV. This CDR3 reads CASSLESGDEQYV. Written as DNA, the CDR3 is TGTGCCAGCAGCTTAGAATCAGGGGACGAGCAGTACGTC.

This clone has more than one count but fewer than ten. V and J are TRBV27 and TRBJ1-2; D possibly corresponds to TRBD1 (6 bases). CDR3 length: 13 amino acids. CDR1 is MNHEY and CDR2 is SMNVEV in the germline V gene (reference sequence). V lost 6 bases, J lost 13 bases, and 21 bases lay in between. CDR3 in amino acids: CASRPTRGDGGTF. CDR3 DNA: TGTGCCAGCAGACCGACAAGGGGGGACGGTGGCACCTTC.

The chain uses TRBV12-3 or TRBV12-4 and TRBJ2-7; no reliable D call. The V gene lost 5 bases and the J gene lost 3 bases, with 5 bases spanning the gap. CDR3 size: 11 residues. Written as DNA, the CDR3 is TGTGCCAGCAGTAGGGACTACGAGCAGTACTTC. Amino acid sequence: CASSRDYEQYF.

This rearrangement joins TRBV6-5 to TRBJ2-3; maybe TRBD1 (5 bases). V lost 0 bases and J 2 bases, leaving 9 bases between the germline ends. CDR1 and CDR2 from the germline V gene are MNHEY and SVGAGI. The CDR3 is made up of 15 amino acids. The CDR3 loop reads CASSYSQGSTDTQYF. CDR3 coding DNA: TGTGCCAGCAGTTACTCTCAGGGCTCCACAGATACGCAGTATTTT.

The V and J genes are TRBV4-1 and TRBJ1-4; 9 nucleotides line up with TRBD1. J lost 8 bases, V lost 4 bases, and 8 bases had no gene match. The CDR3 runs 15 residues. Germline values: CDR1 MGHRA, CDR2 YSYEKL. DNA for the CDR3: TGCGCCAGCAGCCCCTGGACAGGGGCCGGGGAAAAACTGTTTTTT. Amino acids: CASSPWTGAGEKLFF.

This chain connects TRBV24-1 to TRBJ2-3, with TRBD2 matching over 11 bases. Germline CDR1 and CDR2: KGHDR and SFDVKD. The trim removed 6 bases at V and 2 bases at J, leaving 6 bases unmatched. This CDR3 contains 16 residues. For the CDR3, the DNA is TGTGCCACCAGTAGTAGCGGGAGGGAGGACACAGATACGCAGTATTTT. Protein product: CATSSSGREDTDTQYF.